The 21 T cell receptor beta chains in this list originate from one sample, sequenced in a study of blood T cell repertoires in COVID-19. Assay used: immunoSEQ multiplex PCR; TCRdb lists only in-frame clones, some missing. The sample includes 65,000 to 70,000 clones, 65% to 90% of them seen just once. Specimen: peripheral blood. The source is an elderly man with acute or convalescent COVID-19.

The J gene is TRBJ2-7, the V gene TRBV6-5; D is uncertain. The germline V and J ends were trimmed by 2 bases and 9 bases, with 20 bases remaining between them. The germline V gene encodes CDR1 MNHEY and CDR2 SVGAGI. The length of the CDR3 is 15 residues. CDR3 bases: TGTGCCAGCAGTTACGTCAGGTCAGGTCTACTCGGGCAGTACTTC. It codes for CASSYVRSGLLGQYF.

This chain uses TRBV5-1 with TRBJ2-3, with 10 bases that match TRBD2. This CDR3 has 16 residues. Germline lookup yields CDR1 SGHRS and CDR2 YFSETQ. Trimming at V came to 4 bases and at J to 0 bases, leaving 5 bases not matched to a gene. CDR3 amino acids: CASSPPTSGSTDTQYF. In nucleotides, the CDR3 is TGCGCCAGCAGCCCCCCGACTAGCGGGAGCACAGATACGCAGTATTTT.

The chain joins TRBV7-8 to TRBJ2-5, with 14 bases identical to TRBD2. The CDR3 covers 15 residues. In germline, CDR1 is SGHVS, CDR2 FQNEAQ. The V segment lost 5 bases and the J segment 5 bases; nucleotides outside the gene matches: 4. The CDR3 nucleotides are TGTGCCAGCAGCATGGGACTAGCGGGAGTGGAGACCCAGTACTTC. Translating gives CASSMGLAGVETQYF.

The chain joins TRBV6-5 to TRBJ2-1; TRBD2 matches 11 bases. The V and J ends lost 6 bases and 9 bases, in that order; junction bases with no gene match: 7. Looked up from germline, CDR1 is MNHEY and CDR2 is SVGAGI. This CDR3 region has 14 residues. The CDR3: CASRSGLAGVEQFF. The CDR3 DNA reads as TGTGCCAGCAGATCTGGACTAGCGGGCGTTGAGCAGTTCTTC.

The chain has TRBV7-2 and TRBJ1-3; D not certain. The CDR3 contains 13 residues. Germline CDR1 and CDR2: SGHTA and FQGNSA. Trimming took 5 bases from V and 4 from J, leaving 9 bases between them. CDR3 in DNA: TGTGCCAGCAGCGGAGGAGGCGGAAACACCATATATTTT. It codes for CASSGGGGNTIYF.

This chain links TRBV29-1 with TRBJ2-1; D is undetermined. Germline assignment: CDR1 SQVTM and CDR2 ANQGSEA. With 2 bases removed from V and 3 bases from J, the gap between germline ends came to 5 bases. The length of the CDR3 is 12 residues. CDR3 residues: CSVEPGYNEQFF. Here the CDR3 DNA reads TGCAGCGTTGAACCAGGCTACAATGAGCAGTTCTTC.

The chain is built from TRBV7-8 and TRBJ1-2; D call uncertain. The V gene lost 2 bases and the J gene lost 0 bases, with 7 bases spanning the gap. The CDR3 covers 14 residues. The V gene's germline CDR1 is SGHVS and CDR2 FQNEAQ. CDR3 coding DNA: TGTGCCAGCAGCTTATCGCACACTAACTATGGCTACACCTTC. Protein product: CASSLSHTNYGYTF.

This clone was seen more than once but under ten times. The V gene is TRBV6-2 or TRBV6-3, the J gene TRBJ1-1; no definite D call. CDR3 length equals 13 residues. V lost 5 bases, J lost 0 bases, and 7 bases lay in between. Germline CDR1 MNHEY, CDR2 SVGEGT. CDR3 nucleotide sequence: TGTGCCAGCAGTAAAATCATGAACACTGAAGCTTTCTTT. Protein product: CASSKIMNTEAFF.

The V call is TRBV25-1, the J call TRBJ2-5; 9 nucleotides line up with TRBD1. V shed 10 bases and J 5 bases; nucleotides not matched to a gene: 5. The CDR3 loop spans 12 amino acids. Germline-derived CDR1 and CDR2 are MGHDK and SYGVNS. The CDR3 sequence: CATGQGFETQYF. DNA of the CDR3: TGTGCCACGGGACAGGGATTTGAGACCCAGTACTTC.

This chain connects TRBV19 to TRBJ1-2; TRBD1 aligns across 9 bases. Germline V gene lookup returns CDR1 LNHDA and CDR2 SQIVND (reference sequence). Unmatched junction bases numbered 9, after V lost 2 bases and J lost 2 bases. This CDR3 region has 17 residues. This chain's CDR3 is CASSILQGARPNYGYTF. The CDR3, as DNA: TGTGCCAGTAGTATATTACAGGGGGCTAGACCCAACTATGGCTACACCTTC.

This sequence joins TRBV7-9 and TRBJ2-7, with a tentative D call TRBD2 (6 bases). From germline, CDR1 is SEHNR and CDR2 FQNEAQ (reference sequence). The CDR3 contains 17 residues. V was cut by 0 bases and J by 5 bases, with 20 bases left in between. The CDR3 nucleotides are TGTGCCAGCAGCTTAGCGGTAGGGAGGTCAGTTCGGAACGAGCAGTACTTC. Amino acid sequence: CASSLAVGRSVRNEQYF.

This clone was counted once. This chain joins TRBV11-2 and TRBJ2-3; D remains ambiguous. Germline V gene data show CDR1 as SGHAT and CDR2 as FQNNGV. The CDR3 length is 16 residues. V lost 5 bases to trimming and J lost 2 bases, with 17 bases between them. The CDR3 DNA follows: TGTGCCAGCAGCACCAGCCGTGGGCTTAACACAGATACGCAGTATTTT. This codes for CASSTSRGLNTDTQYF.

This clone was recorded only once. This CDR3 is CASSPRVAGVQETQYF. The CDR3 bases are TGTGCCAGCTCACCGAGGGTAGCGGGCGTCCAAGAGACCCAGTACTTC. The chain couples TRBV18 to TRBJ2-5; the match to TRBD2 covers 7 bases. CDR3 length: 16 amino acids. Germline CDR1 is KGHSH and CDR2 is LQKENI. The trim removed 3 bases at V and 1 base at J, leaving 8 bases unmatched.

The gene calls are TRBV14 and TRBJ2-7, with D maybe TRBD1 (5 bases). V shed 0 bases and J shed 9 bases, with 12 bases lying between them. Looked up from germline, CDR1 is SGHDN and CDR2 is FVKESK. This CDR3 is built from 13 residues. The CDR3 spells CASSQDLGAGQYF. In nucleotides, the CDR3 is TGTGCCAGCAGCCAAGATTTAGGGGCAGGGCAGTACTTC.

The J gene is TRBJ1-3, the V gene TRBV9, with a tentative D call TRBD1 (5 bases). Germline CDR1 and CDR2: SGDLS and YYNGEE. The CDR3 has 16 residues. Between the trimmed V and J ends, which lost 0 bases and 4 bases, there was a span of 14 bases. DNA for the CDR3: TGTGCCAGCAGCGTAGACGGGGAGGGGACGGGAAACACCATATATTTT. This gives the protein CASSVDGEGTGNTIYF.

J is TRBJ1-4 and V is TRBV5-1, with 8 bases identical to TRBD1. Looked up from germline, CDR1 is SGHRS and CDR2 is YFSETQ. The CDR3 contains 17 residues. Unmatched junction bases numbered 12, after V lost 4 bases and J lost 4 bases. In DNA form, the CDR3 reads TGCGCCAGCAGCAGGGGGACAGGCTCTACGAGTAATGAAAAACTGTTTTTT. Its protein product is CASSRGTGSTSNEKLFF.

DNA for the CDR3: TGTGCCAGCTCGCGGACAGGGGTCGAAGGAAGCACTGAAGCTTTCTTT. As protein: CASSRTGVEGSTEAFF. The chain recombines TRBV18 with TRBJ1-1; TRBD1 matches 9 bases. Germline values: CDR1 KGHSH, CDR2 LQKENI. V shed 6 bases and J 4 bases; nucleotides not matched to a gene: 12. The CDR3 is 16 amino acids.

The V call is TRBV18, the J call TRBJ2-7; TRBD2 aligns across 9 bases. The germline gives CDR1 KGHSH, CDR2 LQKENI. The CDR3 loop spans 18 amino acids. Losses at the gene ends were 2 bases for V and 7 bases for J; bases not matched to a gene: 18. DNA of the CDR3: TGTGCCAGCTCACCATTTAGCATACTAGCGGGCCTGGGATCGGAGCAGTACTTC. Protein product: CASSPFSILAGLGSEQYF.

The chain combines TRBV10-2 with TRBJ2-1; TRBD2 matches at 12 bases. Trimming removed 7 bases from V and 9 bases from J; junction bases left unmatched: 7. This CDR3 has 14 residues. The V gene's germline CDR1 is WSHSY and CDR2 SAAADI. The CDR3 sequence is CASIRTSGKTEQFF. Here the CDR3 DNA reads TGCGCCAGCATAAGGACTAGCGGGAAAACTGAGCAGTTCTTC.

The genes are TRBV27 and TRBJ2-7; 7 bases line up with TRBD2. The V and J ends lost 3 bases and 5 bases, in that order; junction bases with no gene match: 10. CDR3 size: 15 residues. Germline V gene lookup returns CDR1 MNHEY and CDR2 SMNVEV (reference sequence). The DNA for the CDR3 is TGTGCCAGCAGTTTCCGGGGAGGGAGTAACAACGAGCAGTACTTC. Protein: CASSFRGGSNNEQYF.

Details on this clone: Other DNA sequences from this sample encode an identical CDR3 as well. V gene TRBV7-2 combines with J gene TRBJ2-3; D is uncertain. Germline CDR1 is SGHTA and CDR2 is FQGNSA. Trimming took 4 bases from V and 2 from J, leaving 4 bases between them. The CDR3 sequence is 12 residues long. CDR3 DNA sequence: TGTGCCAGCAGCTCCTACACAGATACGCAGTATTTT. Amino acid sequence: CASSSYTDTQYF.